Listed here are 32 T cell receptor beta chains from one sample, sequenced in a study of cytomegalovirus exposure and HLA in healthy donors. The PCR was carried out with 60 Vbeta primers and 13 Jbeta primers. Repertoires were generated with immunoSEQ multiplex PCR, while TCRdb's copy carries only in-frame clones and drops some. The sample holds about 130,000 clones, about four fifths seen once. The source material was PBMCs. The origin of the receptors is a woman aged 60-70 years in good health and CMV-seropositive.

The rearrangement links TRBV5-8 to TRBJ2-7, with D possibly TRBD2 on 6 matching bases. V was trimmed by 2 bases and J by 0 bases, leaving 9 bases between them. In germline, CDR1 is SGHTS, CDR2 YDEGEE. CDR3 size: 14 residues. Here the CDR3 DNA reads TGTGCCAGCAGCTTCAGCGGGTCCTCCTACGAGCAGTACTTC. This codes for CASSFSGSSYEQYF.

This chain joins TRBV2 and TRBJ2-1, with D perhaps TRBD2 (6 bases). V gave up 4 bases and J gave up 9 bases, with 22 bases separating them. CDR1 is SNHLY and CDR2 is FYNNEI in the germline V gene. This CDR3 is 16 amino acids long. CDR3 sequence (DNA): TGTGCCAGCAGTGTATTTTCATTGGGGGGTGTCGGTGAGCAGTTCTTC. Translated, it gives CASSVFSLGGVGEQFF.

The genes are TRBV19 and TRBJ2-7, with a weak D call TRBD2 (5 bases). The CDR3 spans 14 residues. Germline assignment: CDR1 LNHDA and CDR2 SQIVND (reference sequence). Trimming removed 3 bases from V and 3 bases from J, with 12 bases in between. CDR3 region: CASSMGIDYYEQYF. The CDR3 DNA is TGTGCCAGTAGTATGGGCATAGACTACTACGAGCAGTACTTC.

This clone is a singleton in its sample. The chain employs TRBV7-2 and TRBJ2-7; D may be TRBD2 (5 bases). CDR1 and CDR2 from the germline V gene are SGHTA and FQGNSA. The CDR3 loop spans 13 amino acids. Between the trimmed V and J ends, which lost 3 bases and 4 bases, there was a span of 10 bases. CDR3 residues: CASSFGSVYEQYF. The CDR3 DNA sequence: TGTGCCAGCAGCTTTGGGAGTGTATACGAGCAGTACTTC.

The V call is TRBV7-2, the J call TRBJ2-5, with D unclear. Trimming removed 3 bases from V and 4 bases from J, with 6 bases in between. Germline assignment: CDR1 SGHTA and CDR2 FQGNSA. The CDR3 extends over 12 amino acids. In DNA, the CDR3 is TGTGCCAGCAGCTTTAGAGGAGAGACCCAGTACTTC. Translating it yields CASSFRGETQYF.

CDR3 coding DNA: TGTGCCAGTAGTATCTCCCCCAGTTCCGGGGAGCTGTTTTTT. Translated: CASSISPSSGELFF. The chain links TRBV19 to TRBJ2-2; D gene unclear. The V end lost 3 bases, the J end lost 6 bases, and 11 bases lay between the germline ends. This CDR3 contains 14 residues. Germline assignment: CDR1 LNHDA and CDR2 SQIVND (reference sequence).

Note on this clone: The junction departs from the called germline gene at one end, perhaps through a read error. The rearrangement joins TRBV25-1 to TRBJ2-2, with 8 bases lining up with TRBD2. The CDR3 has 14 residues. The germline V gene has CDR1 MGHDK and CDR2 SYGVNS. CDR3 amino acids: CASRGGLNTGEPFF. The CDR3 DNA reads TGTGCCAGCCGGGGGGGACTAAACACCGGGGAGCCGTTTTTT.

V is TRBV7-2 and J is TRBJ2-7; TRBD2 matches 9 bases. This CDR3 contains 17 residues. Germline V CDR1 and CDR2: SGHTA, FQGNSA. Germline trimming cut 2 bases from V and 5 bases from J; bases unmatched to any gene: 13. CDR3 sequence: CASSLPLAGLRGHEQYF. The CDR3 coding sequence is TGTGCCAGCAGCTTACCCCTAGCGGGGCTCCGGGGCCACGAGCAGTACTTC. Using reference TRBV7-2 and TRBJ2-7 for the parts outside the CDR3, the full variable domain is GAGVSQSPSNKVTEKGKDVELRCDPISGHTALYWYRQSLGQGLEFLIYFQGNSAPDKSGLPSDRFSAERTGGSVSTLTIQRTQQEDSAVYLCASSLPLAGLRGHEQYFGPGTRLTVT.

J is TRBJ2-2 and V is TRBV6-5; D is unresolved. The CDR3 is 13 residues long. The V end was cut by 6 bases, the J end by 0 bases, with 5 bases between. From germline, CDR1 is MNHEY and CDR2 SVGAGI. The CDR3 spells CASRIANTGELFF. DNA of the CDR3: TGTGCCAGCAGAATAGCGAACACCGGGGAGCTGTTTTTT.

This chain joins TRBV7-5 and TRBJ1-6; the table assigns TRBD1, which was not confirmed against the DNA. TRBV7-5 is shown as a pseudogene. CDR3 length: 19 residues. In nucleotides, the CDR3 is TGTGCCAGAAGCTTAGTCGGAGGGACAGGGGACCTTGGAAGGTCACCCCTCCACTTT. Translating it yields CARSLVGGTGDLGRSPLHF.

The CDR3 protein is CASSLQTGTNQPQHF. CDR3 nucleotides: TGTGCCAGCAGCCTACAGACAGGGACCAATCAGCCCCAGCATTTT. The chain employs TRBV7-6 and TRBJ1-5; 7 bases are shared with TRBD1. The CDR3 spans 15 residues. Germline V CDR1 and CDR2: SGHVS, FNYEAQ. V lost 5 bases, J lost 3 bases, and 7 bases stayed unmatched.

This sequence joins TRBV9 and TRBJ2-1, with D possibly being TRBD1 (6 bases). This CDR3 spans 13 amino acids. Germline V gives CDR1 SGDLS, CDR2 YYNGEE. V was cut by 3 bases and J by 8 bases, with 12 bases left in between. The CDR3 region has the DNA TGTGCCAGCAGCGGTACAGGGTTCCATGAGCAGTTCTTC. This encodes CASSGTGFHEQFF.

The chain employs TRBV9 and TRBJ1-1; tentative D call: TRBD1 (5 bases). V lost 0 bases and J lost 3, with 15 bases in between. CDR1 is SGDLS, CDR2 YYNGEE, per germline. CDR3 size: 16 residues. The CDR3 DNA reads TGTGCCAGCAGCGTAGATCAGGGTCGGGGGTACACTGAAGCTTTCTTT. Translated: CASSVDQGRGYTEAFF.

The gene calls are TRBV7-8 and TRBJ2-1, with D perhaps matching TRBD2 (5 bases). Germline V gives CDR1 SGHVS, CDR2 FQNEAQ. V gave up 5 bases and J gave up 8 bases, with 19 bases separating them. The CDR3 runs 15 residues. The CDR3: CASSPPLRGPDEQFF. CDR3 sequence (DNA): TGTGCCAGCAGCCCCCCGTTGCGAGGGCCGGATGAGCAGTTCTTC.

The rearrangement joins TRBV5-1 to TRBJ1-4, with D perhaps TRBD1 (5 bases). This CDR3 spans 14 amino acids. V lost 6 bases, J lost 6 bases, and 15 bases lay in between. Germline CDR1 and CDR2: SGHRS and YFSETQ. DNA of the CDR3: TGCGCCAGCAAACAAGGCAGGGTGGATGAAAAACTGTTTTTT. Its protein is CASKQGRVDEKLFF.

The count of this clone is one. The chain has TRBV7-3 and TRBJ1-4, with D perhaps matching TRBD1 (5 bases). The CDR3 length is 16 residues. V lost 3 bases to trimming and J lost 3 bases, with 14 bases between them. CDR1 SGHTA and CDR2 FQGTGA come from the germline V gene. The CDR3 is CASSLLLTGPNEKLFF. DNA for the CDR3: TGTGCCAGCAGCTTGCTCCTAACAGGTCCTAATGAAAAACTGTTTTTT.

This clone was picked up a small number of times. This rearrangement joins TRBV11-2 to TRBJ2-5, with D perhaps matching TRBD1 (6 bases). Looked up from germline, CDR1 is SGHAT and CDR2 is FQNNGV. This CDR3 region has 15 residues. The V and J ends lost 3 bases and 0 bases respectively, with 11 bases between them. CDR3: CASSLDEGDQETQYF. The CDR3 DNA follows: TGTGCCAGCAGCTTGGACGAGGGGGACCAAGAGACCCAGTACTTC. The full variable domain, rest sourced from reference TRBV11-2 and TRBJ2-5, is EAGVAQSPRYKIIEKRQSVAFWCNPISGHATLYWYQQILGQGPKLLIQFQNNGVVDDSQLPKDRFSAERLKGVDSTLKIQPAKLEDSAVYLCASSLDEGDQETQYFGPGTRLLVL.

J is TRBJ2-1 and V is TRBV7-2, with 7 bases that match TRBD2. V trimming: 3 bases; J trimming: 10 bases; junction bases outside the gene matches: 6. Per the germline V gene, CDR1 is SGHTA and CDR2 is FQGNSA. The CDR3 totals 13 residues. The CDR3 loop is CASSFLPRGEQFF. DNA for the CDR3: TGTGCCAGCAGCTTTTTACCGCGGGGGGAGCAGTTCTTC. Complete variable domain (other parts from reference TRBV7-2 and TRBJ2-1): GAGVSQSPSNKVTEKGKDVELRCDPISGHTALYWYRQSLGQGLEFLIYFQGNSAPDKSGLPSDRFSAERTGGSVSTLTIQRTQQEDSAVYLCASSFLPRGEQFFGPGTRLTVL.

This sequence joins TRBV5-1 and TRBJ2-1; 7 bases match TRBD2. The CDR3 extends over 16 amino acids. The V and J ends lost 0 bases and 7 bases, in that order; junction bases with no gene match: 10. CDR1 and CDR2 (germline): SGHRS, YFSETQ. CDR3: CASSLVAGVLLNEQFF. In DNA form, the CDR3 reads TGCGCCAGCAGCTTGGTGGCGGGGGTTCTACTGAATGAGCAGTTCTTC.

This clone showed up just a few times. This chain uses TRBV4-3 with TRBJ2-5; 11 bases are a match to TRBD2. Germline V gives CDR1 LGHNA, CDR2 YSLEER. The CDR3 runs to 16 residues. V lost 6 bases, J lost 5 bases, and 11 bases stayed unmatched. The CDR3 DNA sequence: TGCGCCAGCAGTAGCGGGAGGGCCGCCTCGGGGGAGACCCAGTACTTC. This translates into CASSSGRAASGETQYF.

This clone was seen more than once but under ten times. The J gene is TRBJ2-7, the V gene TRBV18, with TRBD2 matching 10 bases. The trim removed 0 bases at V and 4 bases at J, leaving 12 bases unmatched. CDR1 is KGHSH and CDR2 is LQKENI in the germline V gene. The CDR3 contains 18 residues. The CDR3 is CASSPPGLAGADGYEQYF. CDR3 nucleotide sequence: TGTGCCAGCTCACCACCGGGGCTAGCGGGAGCTGATGGGTACGAGCAGTACTTC.

CDR3 sequence: CASSIDGTSGGALAKNIQYF. CDR3 nucleotide sequence: TGTGCCAGTAGTATAGACGGGACTAGCGGGGGGGCCTTGGCCAAAAACATTCAGTACTTC. This chain joins TRBV19 and TRBJ2-4; TRBD2 matches at 16 bases. Germline V gene sequence: CDR1 LNHDA, CDR2 SQIVND (reference sequence). After removal of 0 bases from V and 1 base from J, the junction contained 6 bases not matched to a gene. CDR3 length: 20 amino acids.

This clone was seen only once. V and J are TRBV14 and TRBJ1-2, with a possible D match to TRBD1 (5 bases). Germline lookup yields CDR1 SGHDN and CDR2 FVKESK. Trimming left V 1 base short and J 4 bases short, with 16 bases between. This CDR3 spans 16 amino acids. The CDR3 DNA reads as TGTGCCAGCAGCCAAGGTAGCGGTTCAGGGATCTATGGCTACACCTTC. It yields the protein CASSQGSGSGIYGYTF.

This clone came up once. Additional DNA sequences in this sample encode the identical CDR3. The chain links TRBV7-8 to TRBJ1-5; the D gene is possibly TRBD1 (6 bases). V lost 2 bases and J lost 5, with 10 bases in between. The CDR3 covers 14 residues. Germline V gene lookup returns CDR1 SGHVS and CDR2 FQNEAQ. CDR3 nucleotide sequence: TGTGCCAGCAGCTTAAGGACAGTCGATCAGCCCCAGCATTTT. Its protein product is CASSLRTVDQPQHF.

The chain combines TRBV15 with TRBJ1-3, with 9 bases matching TRBD1. The junction had 2 bases not matched to a gene; V was cut back by 1 base and J by 4 bases. The CDR3 runs to 15 residues. CDR1 is LNHNV and CDR2 is YYDKDF in the germline V gene (reference sequence). CDR3: CATSRGGQGGNTIYF. DNA for the CDR3: TGTGCCACCAGCAGAGGGGGACAGGGAGGAAACACCATATATTTT.

The chain has TRBV19 and TRBJ1-5; a possible D gene is TRBD1 (6 bases). CDR1 is LNHDA and CDR2 is SQIVND in the germline V gene (reference sequence). Trimming stripped 8 bases from V and 3 bases from J, with 23 bases between. The CDR3 is 17 residues long. The CDR3 spells CASLEYRESSFNQPQHF. Here the CDR3 DNA reads TGTGCCAGTCTCGAATACAGGGAATCTTCTTTCAATCAGCCCCAGCATTTT.

The chain employs TRBV19 and TRBJ2-7; tentative D call: TRBD2 (5 bases). Trimming took off 2 bases at V and 2 bases at J, with 13 bases between the two ends. This CDR3 contains 15 residues. Germline assignment: CDR1 LNHDA and CDR2 SQIVND (reference sequence). The CDR3 DNA follows: TGTGCCAGTAGTATAATCCCGGGGAATCCCTACGAGCAGTACTTC. It is translated as CASSIIPGNPYEQYF.

The chain couples TRBV6-6 to TRBJ1-5; no clear D gene. Germline V lookup: CDR1 MNHNY, CDR2 SVGAGI (reference sequence). The V gene lost 8 bases and the J gene lost 0 bases, with 11 bases spanning the gap. This CDR3 spans 14 amino acids. The CDR3 DNA sequence: TGTGCCAGCTATAAGCAAAATAGCAATCAGCCCCAGCATTTT. Residues: CASYKQNSNQPQHF.

V usage is TRBV6-5 and J usage is TRBJ2-7, with D perhaps TRBD2 (6 bases). The germline gives CDR1 MNHEY, CDR2 SVGAGI. With 0 bases removed from V and 4 bases from J, the gap between germline ends came to 13 bases. This CDR3 has 15 amino acids. The CDR3 DNA reads TGTGCCAGCAGTTACTCGACGGAAGGGAGGTACGAGCAGTACTTC. Amino acid sequence: CASSYSTEGRYEQYF.

In this sample, this clone turned up once. The chain links TRBV7-8 to TRBJ1-2; tentatively, D is TRBD1 (5 bases). The CDR3 is 14 residues long. V lost 1 base and J 7 bases, leaving 13 bases between the germline ends. From germline, CDR1 is SGHVS and CDR2 FQNEAQ. CDR3 nucleotide sequence: TGTGCCAGCAGCTTAGTGGCAGGGCTGCGTGGCTACACCTTC. This gives the protein CASSLVAGLRGYTF.

V usage is TRBV27 and J usage is TRBJ2-7; 7 positions agree with TRBD1. The trim removed 8 bases at V and 5 bases at J, leaving 12 bases unmatched. The CDR3 extends over 14 amino acids. The V gene's germline CDR1 is MNHEY and CDR2 SMNVEV (reference sequence). CDR3 DNA sequence: TGTGCCAGCGGGGAAACAGGGGAATGGAACGAGCAGTACTTC. As protein: CASGETGEWNEQYF.

The chain combines TRBV9 with TRBJ2-4, with 9 nucleotides matching TRBD1. The CDR3 loop spans 15 amino acids. Per germline, CDR1 SGDLS and CDR2 YYNGEE. After removal of 4 bases from V and 6 bases from J, the junction contained 8 bases not matched to a gene. In nucleotides, the CDR3 is TGTGCCAGCAGCCTAGGTCAGGGACAGGGAAACATTCAGTACTTC. It yields the protein CASSLGQGQGNIQYF. Full variable domain (missing parts from reference TRBV9 and TRBJ2-4): DSGVTQTPKHLITATGQRVTLRCSPRSGDLSVYWYQQSLDQGLQFLIQYYNGEERAKGNILERFSAQQFPDLHSELNLSSLELGDSALYFCASSLGQGQGNIQYFGAGTRLSVL.